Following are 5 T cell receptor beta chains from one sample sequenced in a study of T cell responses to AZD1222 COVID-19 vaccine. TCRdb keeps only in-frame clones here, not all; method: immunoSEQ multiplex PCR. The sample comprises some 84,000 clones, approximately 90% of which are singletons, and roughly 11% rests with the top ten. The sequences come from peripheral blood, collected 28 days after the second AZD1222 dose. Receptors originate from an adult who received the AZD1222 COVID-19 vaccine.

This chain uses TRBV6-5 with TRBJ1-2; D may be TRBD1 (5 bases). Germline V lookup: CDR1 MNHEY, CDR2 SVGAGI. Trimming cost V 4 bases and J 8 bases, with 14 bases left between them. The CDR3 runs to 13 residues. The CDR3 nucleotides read TGTGCCAGCAGTTTAACCGGGACTTTAGGCTACACCTTC. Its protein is CASSLTGTLGYTF.

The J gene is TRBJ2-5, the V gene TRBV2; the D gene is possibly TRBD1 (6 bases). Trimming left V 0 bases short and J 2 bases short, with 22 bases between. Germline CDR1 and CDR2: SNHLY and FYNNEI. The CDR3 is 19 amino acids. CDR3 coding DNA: TGTGCCAGCAGTGAAGCGCCCCTTAGACAGGCCAGAGGGCAAGAGACCCAGTACTTC. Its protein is CASSEAPLRQARGQETQYF.

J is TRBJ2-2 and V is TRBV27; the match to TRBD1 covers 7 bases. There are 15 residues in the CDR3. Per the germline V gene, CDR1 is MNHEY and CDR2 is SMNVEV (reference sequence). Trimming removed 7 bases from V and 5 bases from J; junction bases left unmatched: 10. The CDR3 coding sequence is TGTGCCAGCAATCAAAGACAGGGATTAACCGGGGAGCTGTTTTTT. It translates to CASNQRQGLTGELFF.

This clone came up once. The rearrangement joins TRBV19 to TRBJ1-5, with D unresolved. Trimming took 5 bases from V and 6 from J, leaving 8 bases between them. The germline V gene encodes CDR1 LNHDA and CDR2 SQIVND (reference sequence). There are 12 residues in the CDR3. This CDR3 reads CASSPEGQPQHF. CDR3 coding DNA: TGTGCCAGTAGTCCCGAGGGTCAGCCCCAGCATTTT.

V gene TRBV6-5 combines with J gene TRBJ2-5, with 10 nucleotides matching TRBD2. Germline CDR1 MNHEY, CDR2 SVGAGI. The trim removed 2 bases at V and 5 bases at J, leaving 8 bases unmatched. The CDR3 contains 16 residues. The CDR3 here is CASSYRSGGAGETQYF. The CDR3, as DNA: TGTGCCAGCAGTTACCGGAGCGGGGGGGCAGGGGAGACCCAGTACTTC.